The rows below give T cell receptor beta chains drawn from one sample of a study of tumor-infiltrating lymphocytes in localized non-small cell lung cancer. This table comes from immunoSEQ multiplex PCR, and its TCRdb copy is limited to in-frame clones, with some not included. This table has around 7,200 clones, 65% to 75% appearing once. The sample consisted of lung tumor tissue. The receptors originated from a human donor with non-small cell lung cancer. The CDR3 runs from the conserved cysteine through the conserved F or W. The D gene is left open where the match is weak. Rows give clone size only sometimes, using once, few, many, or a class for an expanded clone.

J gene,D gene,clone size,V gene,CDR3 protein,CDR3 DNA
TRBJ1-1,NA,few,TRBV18,CASSPQNNAEAFF,TGTGCCAGCTCACCACAGAATAACGCTGAAGCTTTCTTT
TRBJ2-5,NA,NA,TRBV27,CASSQQPRGARETQYF,TGTGCCAGCAGCCAACAGCCTAGGGGGGCCCGGGAGACCCAGTACTTC
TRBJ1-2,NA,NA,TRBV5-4,CASSLGRKNYGYTF,TGTGCCAGCAGCTTGGGGAGGAAAAACTATGGCTACACCTTC
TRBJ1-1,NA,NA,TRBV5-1,CASSLQRGASTEAFF,TGCGCCAGCAGCTTGCAAAGGGGCGCGAGCACTGAAGCTTTCTTT
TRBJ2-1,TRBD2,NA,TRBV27,CASSLPNSGGRDEQFF,TGTGCCAGCAGTTTACCGAATAGCGGGGGGAGGGATGAGCAGTTCTTC
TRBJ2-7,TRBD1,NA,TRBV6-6,CASSYLIRDSYYEQYF,TGTGCCAGCAGTTACCTCATCCGGGACAGTTACTACGAGCAGTACTTC
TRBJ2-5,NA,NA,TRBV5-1,CASSLDETQYF,TGCGCCAGCAGCTTGGACGAGACCCAGTACTTC
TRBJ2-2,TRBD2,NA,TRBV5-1,CASSFGVAGNAAGELFF,TGCGCCAGCAGCTTCGGGGTAGCGGGGAACGCGGCCGGGGAGCTGTTTTTT
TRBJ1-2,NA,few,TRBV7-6,CASSLDPGTAYGYTF,TGTGCCAGCAGCTTAGACCCCGGGACCGCCTATGGCTACACCTTC
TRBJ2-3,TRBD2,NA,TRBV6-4,CASSDSSGGATDTQYF,TGTGCCAGCAGTGACTCTAGCGGGGGGGCCACAGATACGCAGTATTTT
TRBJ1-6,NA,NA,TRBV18,CASSPPVSDVQYSPLHF,TGTGCCAGCTCACCACCGGTCTCCGACGTCCAATATTCACCCCTCCACTTT
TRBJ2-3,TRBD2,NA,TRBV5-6,CASSLVGPSGSTDTQYF,TGTGCCAGCAGCTTGGTAGGGCCTAGCGGAAGCACAGATACGCAGTATTTT
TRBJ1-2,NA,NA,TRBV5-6,CASSPTGYYGYTF,TGTGCCAGCAGCCCCACAGGGTACTATGGCTACACCTTC
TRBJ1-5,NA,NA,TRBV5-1,CASSFPPGVQPQHF,TGCGCCAGCAGCTTTCCACCAGGGGTTCAGCCCCAGCATTTT
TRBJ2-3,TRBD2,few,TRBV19,CASSSSKIAGGITDTQYF,TGTGCCAGTAGTAGTTCCAAGATAGCGGGGGGGATAACAGATACGCAGTATTTT
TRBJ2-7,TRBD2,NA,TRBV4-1,CASSQEGTRNEQYF,TGCGCCAGCAGCCAAGAGGGGACTAGGAACGAGCAGTACTTC
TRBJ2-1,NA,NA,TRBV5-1,CASSLSPPTGYNEQFF,TGCGCCAGCAGCTTAAGTCCCCCCACAGGATACAATGAGCAGTTCTTC
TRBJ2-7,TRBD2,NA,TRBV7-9,CASSSRAGDYEQYF,TGTGCCAGCAGCTCGAGAGCGGGGGACTACGAGCAGTACTTC
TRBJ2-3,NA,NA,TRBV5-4,CASSSEQWGTDTQYF,TGTGCCAGCAGCAGTGAGCAGTGGGGCACAGATACGCAGTATTTT
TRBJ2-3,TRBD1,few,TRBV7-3,CASSFRGGSTDTQYF,TGTGCCAGCAGCTTTAGAGGGGGCAGCACAGATACGCAGTATTTT
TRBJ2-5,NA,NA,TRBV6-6,CATTQGSQETQYF,TGTGCCACTACACAGGGTTCCCAAGAGACCCAGTACTTC
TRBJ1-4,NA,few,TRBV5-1,CASSRDSSNEKLFF,TGCGCCAGCAGCCGCGACAGTTCTAATGAAAAACTGTTTTTT
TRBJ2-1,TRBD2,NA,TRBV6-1,CASRTTSGGGYEQFF,TGTGCCAGCAGGACGACTAGCGGGGGGGGTTATGAGCAGTTCTTC
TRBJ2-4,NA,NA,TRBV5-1,CASSLGLEGNIQYF,TGCGCCAGCAGCTTGGGACTGGAGGGGAACATTCAGTACTTC